These 19 T cell receptor beta chains originate from one sample sequenced in a study of preoperative IRX-2 immunotherapy in early breast cancer. As for treatment: preoperative locoregional IRX-2 cytokine immunotherapy. Method: immunoSEQ multiplex PCR; TCRdb's copy keeps in-frame clones and lacks some. The sample lists 25,000 to 30,000 clones; approximately 77% were seen once. The specimen comprised lymph node tissue, sampled after IRX-2 immunotherapy. Receptor source: a human donor with breast cancer.

J is TRBJ1-4 and V is TRBV5-1; D gene uncertain. CDR1 is SGHRS and CDR2 is YFSETQ in the germline V gene. The CDR3 covers 15 residues. Trimming cost V 4 bases and J 8 bases, with 18 bases left between them. Written as DNA, the CDR3 is TGCGCCAGCAGCGAAGTGGCAGCGGGAATCGAAAAACTGTTTTTT. It is translated as CASSEVAAGIEKLFF.

In this sample, this clone turned up a few times. This chain connects TRBV19 to TRBJ1-1; 9 bases match TRBD1. The germline V gene has CDR1 LNHDA and CDR2 SQIVND (reference sequence). Losses at the gene ends were 5 bases for V and 5 bases for J; bases not matched to a gene: 9. The length of the CDR3 is 15 residues. CDR3 bases: TGTGCCAGTAGTCCTGGGACAGGGAAGGTAACTGAAGCTTTCTTT. The encoded protein is CASSPGTGKVTEAFF.

The V and J genes are TRBV11-3 and TRBJ2-3; 9 bases align to TRBD1. Germline V gene lookup returns CDR1 SGHNT and CDR2 YENEEA. The CDR3 runs 15 residues. Trimming cost V 5 bases and J 3 bases; bases outside gene matches: 6. CDR3 nucleotides: TGTGCCAGCAGCGCCGGGGACAGGGCAACAGATACGCAGTATTTT. Protein sequence: CASSAGDRATDTQYF.

The chain combines TRBV28 with TRBJ1-4; TRBD1 is a possible D gene (6 bases). Trimming took off 7 bases at V and 3 bases at J, with 9 bases between the two ends. The length of the CDR3 is 13 residues. Germline assignment: CDR1 MDHEN and CDR2 SYDVKM. The DNA for the CDR3 is TGTGCCAGCAATAACAGGGCTAATGAAAAACTGTTTTTT. This sequence encodes CASNNRANEKLFF.

The chain uses TRBV7-8 and TRBJ2-5; 7 positions agree with TRBD2. V lost 2 bases, J lost 1 base, and 4 bases stayed unmatched. This CDR3 contains 15 residues. Germline CDR1 is SGHVS and CDR2 is FQNEAQ. Here the CDR3 DNA reads TGTGCCAGCAGCTTAACGGCGGGAGTCCAAGAGACCCAGTACTTC. Its protein is CASSLTAGVQETQYF.

This clone was detected once. V gene TRBV11-3 combines with J gene TRBJ2-2; 11 bases are shared with TRBD2. Germline-derived CDR1 and CDR2 are SGHNT and YENEEA. The CDR3 length is 16 residues. J lost 4 bases, V lost 0 bases, and 1 base had no gene match. CDR3 sequence reads: CASSLELAGATGELFF. DNA for the CDR3: TGTGCCAGCAGCTTAGAACTAGCGGGAGCCACCGGGGAGCTGTTTTTT.

The rearrangement joins TRBV6-8 to TRBJ1-1; perhaps TRBD1 as D (6 bases). V shed 0 bases and J shed 4 bases, with 12 bases lying between them. Germline V lookup: CDR1 MNHGY, CDR2 SAAAGT. The length of the CDR3 is 15 residues. For the CDR3, the DNA is TGTGCCAGCAGTTACTCGAATCAGGGGCGCACTGAAGCTTTCTTT. This sequence encodes CASSYSNQGRTEAFF.

This clone was observed a single time. V is TRBV18 and J is TRBJ2-1, with a possible D match to TRBD1 (6 bases). With 11 bases removed from V and 8 bases from J, the gap between germline ends came to 25 bases. The germline V gene has CDR1 KGHSH and CDR2 LQKENI. The CDR3 totals 15 residues. CDR3 in amino acids: CASSPGERSNDEQFF. In nucleotides, the CDR3 is TGTGCCTCCAGCCCAGGGGAAAGGAGTAACGATGAGCAGTTCTTC.

In this sample, this clone turned up once. The V and J genes are TRBV15 and TRBJ2-7, with 10 bases lining up with TRBD1. Trimming removed 5 bases from V and 1 base from J; junction bases left unmatched: 2. This CDR3 spans 14 amino acids. Germline V gene data show CDR1 as LNHNV and CDR2 as YYDKDF (reference sequence). The CDR3, as DNA: TGTGCCACCAGCTGGGACAGGGGATCCTACGAGCAGTACTTC. Protein: CATSWDRGSYEQYF. Filled out from reference TRBV15 and TRBJ2-7, the complete variable domain reads DAMVIQNPRYQVTQFGKPVTLSCSQTLNHNVMYWYQQKSSQAPKLLFHYYDKDFNNEADTPDNFQSRRPNTSFCFLDIRSPGLGDTAMYLCATSWDRGSYEQYFGPGTRLTVT.

The chain joins TRBV28 to TRBJ2-7; TRBD1 agrees at 8 bases. V lost 11 bases to trimming and J lost 2 bases; unmatched junction nucleotides: 5. The CDR3 runs 12 residues. Germline CDR1 and CDR2: MDHEN and SYDVKM. CDR3 in DNA: TGTGCCGCCAACAGGGGGACCTACGAGCAGTACTTC. Amino acids: CAANRGTYEQYF.

This clone was observed once. The J gene is TRBJ2-2, the V gene TRBV5-1; 9 nucleotides match TRBD1. J lost 1 base, V lost 1 base, and 5 bases had no gene match. The CDR3 extends over 17 amino acids. Germline V gives CDR1 SGHRS, CDR2 YFSETQ. The DNA of the CDR3 is TGCGCCAGCAGCTTGACCCCGGGACAGGGGAACACCGGGGAGCTGTTTTTT. It translates to CASSLTPGQGNTGELFF.

This rearrangement joins TRBV30 to TRBJ1-5; a weak D match, TRBD1 (5 bases). The length of the CDR3 is 14 residues. V was trimmed by 2 bases and J by 0 bases, leaving 8 bases between them. Germline V CDR1 and CDR2: GTSNPN, SVGIG (reference sequence). The CDR3 spells CAWSRGYSNQPQHF. DNA of the CDR3: TGTGCCTGGAGTCGGGGGTATAGCAATCAGCCCCAGCATTTT.

This rearrangement joins TRBV6-8 to TRBJ2-3; D is unclear. The CDR3 runs 15 residues. Germline V gene sequence: CDR1 MNHGY, CDR2 SAAAGT. Between the trimmed V and J ends, which lost 5 bases and 3 bases, there was a span of 15 bases. CDR3 amino acids: CASSHLEGKTDTQYF. CDR3 nucleotides: TGTGCCAGCAGTCACCTGGAAGGGAAGACAGATACGCAGTATTTT.

The chain couples TRBV28 to TRBJ1-5; 10 bases agree with TRBD1. Germline loops: CDR1 MDHEN, CDR2 SYDVKM. The length of the CDR3 is 19 residues. V was pared by 5 bases and J by 3 bases, with 16 bases of the junction left unmatched. The CDR3 sequence is CASSGSGATGGAVNQPQHF. DNA of the CDR3: TGTGCCAGCAGTGGGTCGGGCGCGACAGGGGGCGCAGTCAATCAGCCCCAGCATTTT.

The chain employs TRBV6-8 and TRBJ1-4, with 7 bases fitting TRBD1. This CDR3 spans 13 amino acids. The ends lost 5 bases at V and 10 bases at J; junction bases unmatched: 7. Germline V CDR1 and CDR2: MNHGY, SAAAGT. The CDR3 DNA reads TGTGCCAGCAGTAGGCAGGGGGAAGTAAAACTGTTTTTT. Residues: CASSRQGEVKLFF.

This sequence joins TRBV19 and TRBJ2-7, with TRBD2 matching over 8 bases. The V gene's germline CDR1 is LNHDA and CDR2 SQIVND (reference sequence). J was trimmed by 6 bases and V by 7 bases; bases with no gene match: 8. CDR3 length: 13 amino acids. CDR3 DNA sequence: TGTGCCAGTATGGAGCGGGGGCGGCTCGAGCAGTACTTC. The encoded protein is CASMERGRLEQYF.

This clone was found once. The chain has TRBV10-1 and TRBJ2-7; D not certain. V was clipped by 2 bases and J by 6 bases, with 5 bases between them. Germline CDR1 and CDR2: WNHNN and SYGVQD (reference sequence). The CDR3 is 11 amino acids. CDR3 nucleotides: TGCGCCAGCAGTGAGACGGCCGAGCAGTACTTC. This sequence encodes CASSETAEQYF.

V is TRBV25-1 and J is TRBJ1-2; D might be TRBD1 (6 bases). Trimming cost V 2 bases and J 4 bases, with 14 bases left between them. CDR3 size: 15 residues. Germline assignment: CDR1 MGHDK and CDR2 SYGVNS. CDR3 region: CASSESSAGVYGYTF. The CDR3, as DNA: TGTGCCAGCAGTGAAAGTTCGGCAGGGGTCTATGGCTACACCTTC.

This chain joins TRBV25-1 and TRBJ2-5; 10 bases fit TRBD1. The CDR3 loop spans 15 amino acids. V lost 5 bases, J lost 1 base, and 4 bases stayed unmatched. CDR1 MGHDK and CDR2 SYGVNS come from the germline V gene. For the CDR3, the DNA is TGTGCCAGCAGTCCCGGGACAGGGGTCCAAGAGACCCAGTACTTC. Encoded protein: CASSPGTGVQETQYF.